This T cell receptor beta chain derives from a study of T cell repertoires in cytomegalovirus infection. Overall study context: Carrying CMV and the relevant HLA type showed in public TCR beta signatures.

V was clipped by 6 bases and J by 1 base, with 19 bases between them. The CDR3 contains 18 residues. The germline V gene has CDR1 SEHNR and CDR2 FQNEAQ (reference sequence). This clonotype showed up many times. Its antigen is undetermined. TCRdb ran MiXCR on the reads and lists one entry per CDR3 protein. The profile shows around 210,000 distinct CDR3 sequences, around 6.2% of them singletons. Study results and caveats: Dominating the ex vivo response were HLA-C-restricted CMV-specific TCR beta clonotypes. Pooled public TCR beta family frequency picked out CMV carriers with the relevant HLA.

The TCR originated in a human donor in good health (CMV status not recorded). Some clones in this sample may be carry-over from other donors' samples. Sample: PBMCs. This chain links TRBV7-9 with TRBJ1-6; no firm D call. The CDR3 nucleotides read TGTGCCAGCAGTCCTCTAACAGCGGCGTTGTCCTATAATTCACCCCTCCACTTT. It translates to CASSPLTAALSYNSPLHF.